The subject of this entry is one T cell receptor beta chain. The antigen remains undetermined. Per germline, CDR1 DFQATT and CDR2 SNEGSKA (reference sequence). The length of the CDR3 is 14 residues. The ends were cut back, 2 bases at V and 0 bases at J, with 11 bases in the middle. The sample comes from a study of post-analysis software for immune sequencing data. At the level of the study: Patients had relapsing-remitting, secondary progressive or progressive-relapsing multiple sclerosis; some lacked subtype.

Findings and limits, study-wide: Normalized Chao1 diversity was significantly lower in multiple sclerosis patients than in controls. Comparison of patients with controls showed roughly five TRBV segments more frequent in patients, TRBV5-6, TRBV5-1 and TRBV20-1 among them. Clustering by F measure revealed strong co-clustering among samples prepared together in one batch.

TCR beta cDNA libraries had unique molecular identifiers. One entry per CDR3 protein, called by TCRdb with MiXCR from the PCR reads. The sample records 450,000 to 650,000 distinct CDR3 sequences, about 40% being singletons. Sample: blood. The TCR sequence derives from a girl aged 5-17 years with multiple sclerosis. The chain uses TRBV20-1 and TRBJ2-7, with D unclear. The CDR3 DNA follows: TGCAGTGCTAGACCCAGCGTTAGCTCCTACGAGCAGTACTTC. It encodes CSARPSVSSYEQYF.